Listed below are T cell receptor beta chains from one sample, sequenced in a study of identical twins. From the 5' RACE reads, TCRdb called clonotypes with MiXCR, one entry per CDR3 protein. The table records 450,000 or so distinct CDR3 sequences, more than 13% of them present only once. These same data were also listed under a study on yellow fever vaccine responses in identical twins.

Sample: CD4+ T cells sorted from blood. Receptors originate from a woman between 18 and 29 years old in good health. CDR3s include the opening cysteine and the closing phenylalanine or tryptophan. Each record gives: D gene, V gene, J gene, clone size, CDR3 protein. The D gene is left open where the match is weak. Size values are once, few and many counts, or a class for expanded clones, and some rows have none.

d_gene: .
v_gene: TRBV20-1
j_gene: TRBJ2-1
abundance: .
CDR3aa: CSAPPTNNEQFF

d_gene: .
v_gene: TRBV7-9
j_gene: TRBJ2-7
abundance: once
CDR3aa: CASSPRSAYEQYF

d_gene: .
v_gene: TRBV20-1
j_gene: TRBJ2-7
abundance: .
CDR3aa: CSARRVGAYEQYF

d_gene: .
v_gene: TRBV6-1
j_gene: TRBJ2-5
abundance: .
CDR3aa: CASGFDSPEETQYF

d_gene: .
v_gene: TRBV5-1
j_gene: TRBJ2-7
abundance: few
CDR3aa: CASSLGAGAVYEQYF

d_gene: TRBD2
v_gene: TRBV7-9
j_gene: TRBJ2-1
abundance: .
CDR3aa: CASSSGGPYNEQFF

d_gene: .
v_gene: TRBV12-3/TRBV12-4
j_gene: TRBJ2-1
abundance: many
CDR3aa: CASSFVRGSSYNEQFF

d_gene: TRBD2
v_gene: TRBV11-2
j_gene: TRBJ2-4
abundance: .
CDR3aa: CASSLGLASGGF

d_gene: TRBD1
v_gene: TRBV20-1
j_gene: TRBJ2-3
abundance: .
CDR3aa: CSARTGGLADTQYF

d_gene: .
v_gene: TRBV7-9
j_gene: TRBJ2-7
abundance: .
CDR3aa: CASSLGSSSNEQYF

d_gene: .
v_gene: TRBV7-2
j_gene: TRBJ2-7
abundance: .
CDR3aa: CASSAGLRYEQYF

d_gene: .
v_gene: TRBV29-1
j_gene: TRBJ1-1
abundance: many
CDR3aa: CSVDHYDRQDTEAFF

d_gene: TRBD2
v_gene: TRBV28
j_gene: TRBJ2-1
abundance: few
CDR3aa: CASMASGTLHEQFF

d_gene: TRBD2
v_gene: TRBV2
j_gene: TRBJ2-7
abundance: few
CDR3aa: CASSSGRSIYEQYF

d_gene: .
v_gene: TRBV7-6
j_gene: TRBJ1-6
abundance: .
CDR3aa: CASSSGAGGYNSPLHF

d_gene: .
v_gene: TRBV12-3/TRBV12-4
j_gene: TRBJ2-1
abundance: .
CDR3aa: CASRLSYEQFF

d_gene: .
v_gene: TRBV4-1
j_gene: TRBJ2-1
abundance: .
CDR3aa: CASSPQSGKANEQFF

d_gene: .
v_gene: TRBV7-3
j_gene: TRBJ2-1
abundance: few
CDR3aa: CASSPGASGYNEQFF

d_gene: .
v_gene: TRBV20-1
j_gene: TRBJ2-1
abundance: few
CDR3aa: CSAPLRNEQFF

d_gene: .
v_gene: TRBV24-1
j_gene: TRBJ2-3
abundance: .
CDR3aa: CATSDKSGGTDTQYF

d_gene: TRBD2
v_gene: TRBV7-9
j_gene: TRBJ2-1
abundance: .
CDR3aa: CASSSGLAGGPYYNEQFF

d_gene: .
v_gene: TRBV11-2
j_gene: TRBJ2-7
abundance: few
CDR3aa: CASSLVNYEQYF

d_gene: .
v_gene: TRBV11-2
j_gene: TRBJ2-7
abundance: few
CDR3aa: CASSLVVGGSYEQYF

d_gene: TRBD2
v_gene: TRBV7-2
j_gene: TRBJ2-7
abundance: .
CDR3aa: CASSLVGLAGDEQYF

d_gene: .
v_gene: TRBV3-1
j_gene: TRBJ1-4
abundance: many
CDR3aa: CASSRGLRAANEKLFF

d_gene: TRBD2
v_gene: TRBV6-1
j_gene: TRBJ2-5
abundance: few
CDR3aa: CASSQKGARTSGVRETQYF

d_gene: TRBD2
v_gene: TRBV4-2
j_gene: TRBJ2-1
abundance: .
CDR3aa: CASSQDPTTSGGFGEQFF

d_gene: .
v_gene: TRBV19
j_gene: TRBJ2-7
abundance: .
CDR3aa: CASSIASGTPTFEQYF

d_gene: .
v_gene: TRBV29-1
j_gene: TRBJ2-5
abundance: .
CDR3aa: CSGLREETQYF

d_gene: .
v_gene: TRBV11-3
j_gene: TRBJ2-2
abundance: few
CDR3aa: CASSLGRADGELFF

d_gene: TRBD2
v_gene: TRBV5-1
j_gene: TRBJ2-1
abundance: few
CDR3aa: CASSEGLAGESYNEQFF

d_gene: .
v_gene: TRBV12-5
j_gene: TRBJ2-3
abundance: .
CDR3aa: CASGLSGRNTQYF

d_gene: TRBD2
v_gene: TRBV6-1
j_gene: TRBJ2-2
abundance: .
CDR3aa: CASTGTSGSRTGELFF

d_gene: TRBD2
v_gene: TRBV6-5
j_gene: TRBJ2-3
abundance: .
CDR3aa: CASSYFGSGGLGTDTQYF

d_gene: .
v_gene: TRBV5-6
j_gene: .
abundance: few
CDR3aa: CASSFRGFSTDTQHF

d_gene: .
v_gene: TRBV6-5
j_gene: TRBJ1-1
abundance: few
CDR3aa: CASSYSSGRLNTEAFF

d_gene: TRBD1
v_gene: TRBV7-2
j_gene: TRBJ2-1
abundance: .
CDR3aa: CASSLAGGLEQFF

d_gene: TRBD2
v_gene: TRBV20-1
j_gene: TRBJ2-3
abundance: .
CDR3aa: CSAIALSRGLGRADTQYF

d_gene: .
v_gene: TRBV5-6
j_gene: TRBJ2-3
abundance: many
CDR3aa: CASSLAGSDTQYF

d_gene: .
v_gene: TRBV5-1
j_gene: TRBJ2-2
abundance: many
CDR3aa: CASSPRRDTGELFF

d_gene: .
v_gene: TRBV7-8
j_gene: TRBJ1-1
abundance: .
CDR3aa: CASSFSGSLEAFF

d_gene: .
v_gene: TRBV6-1
j_gene: TRBJ2-1
abundance: few
CDR3aa: CASRALGGAAENEQFF

d_gene: TRBD2
v_gene: TRBV7-2
j_gene: TRBJ2-7
abundance: .
CDR3aa: CASSRDYLYEQYF

d_gene: TRBD1
v_gene: TRBV7-8
j_gene: TRBJ2-7
abundance: .
CDR3aa: CALIDRVSSYEQYF

d_gene: .
v_gene: TRBV7-2
j_gene: TRBJ2-1
abundance: few
CDR3aa: CASSLRRMVVEQFF

d_gene: .
v_gene: TRBV3-1
j_gene: TRBJ2-5
abundance: few
CDR3aa: CASSPLEGETQYF

d_gene: .
v_gene: TRBV20-1
j_gene: TRBJ2-7
abundance: .
CDR3aa: CSARDLVGFFSYEQYF

d_gene: .
v_gene: TRBV4-2
j_gene: TRBJ2-5
abundance: many
CDR3aa: CASSKSSTEETQYF

d_gene: TRBD1
v_gene: TRBV20-1
j_gene: TRBJ2-3
abundance: few
CDR3aa: CSALTGQPVTDTQYF

d_gene: .
v_gene: TRBV10-3
j_gene: TRBJ2-2
abundance: few
CDR3aa: CAISERAGELFF

d_gene: TRBD2
v_gene: TRBV3-1
j_gene: TRBJ2-3
abundance: .
CDR3aa: CASSPYSGGALTDTQYF

d_gene: .
v_gene: TRBV12-3/TRBV12-4
j_gene: TRBJ1-4
abundance: few
CDR3aa: CASSVVEKLFF

d_gene: TRBD1
v_gene: TRBV7-2
j_gene: TRBJ2-7
abundance: many
CDR3aa: CASSSGGFEQYF

d_gene: .
v_gene: TRBV2
j_gene: TRBJ2-7
abundance: few
CDR3aa: CASKGEGGSSYEQYF

d_gene: TRBD1
v_gene: TRBV5-1
j_gene: TRBJ1-6
abundance: many
CDR3aa: CASSFGGTENSPLHF

d_gene: .
v_gene: TRBV20-1
j_gene: TRBJ2-7
abundance: few
CDR3aa: CSARVLGAFSYEQYF